The 11 T cell receptor beta chains below all came from one sample that was sequenced in a study of cytomegalovirus exposure and HLA in healthy donors. With 60 Vbeta and 13 Jbeta primers, the PCR was carried out. The table came from immunoSEQ multiplex PCR; TCRdb's copy has only in-frame clones and leaves some out. The data show fewer than 150,000 clones, 73% seen once. The source material was PBMCs. These receptors came from a human donor in good health.

V and J are TRBV11-1 and TRBJ2-3; D ambiguous. The CDR3 contains 13 residues. The V end was cut by 5 bases, the J end by 6 bases, with 12 bases between. The germline V gene has CDR1 SGHAT and CDR2 FQDESV (reference sequence). In DNA form, the CDR3 reads TGTGCCAGCAGCCCCCCTTCGAGCGATACGCAGTATTTT. As protein: CASSPPSSDTQYF. The entire variable domain, with the rest obtained from reference TRBV11-1 and TRBJ2-3, is as follows: EAEVAQSPRYKITEKSQAVAFWCDPISGHATLYWYRQILGQGPELLVQFQDESVVDDSQLPKDRFSAERLKGVDSTLKIQPAELGDSAMYLCASSPPSSDTQYFGPGTRLTVL.

The gene calls are TRBV7-9 and TRBJ2-1, with TRBD2 matching 9 bases. Looked up from germline, CDR1 is SEHNR and CDR2 is FQNEAQ (reference sequence). Trimming took 1 base from V and 12 from J; bases not matched to a gene: 10. This CDR3 has 15 amino acids. CDR3 residues: CASSLELAGGLGQFF. CDR3 sequence (DNA): TGTGCCAGCAGCTTAGAACTAGCGGGTGGGTTGGGGCAGTTCTTC.

The CDR3 protein is CASSQEAVPGEQYF. The DNA for the CDR3 is TGTGCCAGCAGCCAAGAGGCAGTCCCTGGCGAGCAGTACTTC. The V call is TRBV4-2, the J call TRBJ2-7; D is undetermined. Trimming took 0 bases from V and 6 from J, leaving 12 bases between them. Germline assignment: CDR1 LGHNA and CDR2 YNFKEQ. The CDR3 has 14 residues.

The rearrangement joins TRBV7-3 to TRBJ2-1; 15 bases are shared with TRBD2. CDR1 is SGHTA and CDR2 is FQGTGA in the germline V gene. This CDR3 has 19 residues. The J segment lost 5 bases and the V segment lost 5 bases, leaving 13 bases of the junction unmatched. The CDR3 DNA reads as TGTGCCAGCAGCCAGGGGACTAGCGGGAGGAGGCGTCGGGACAATGAGCAGTTCTTC. It codes for CASSQGTSGRRRRDNEQFF.

This sequence joins TRBV27 and TRBJ2-7; 8 bases agree with TRBD2. Trimming removed 4 bases from V and 3 bases from J; junction bases left unmatched: 14. The CDR3 loop spans 17 amino acids. The germline gives CDR1 MNHEY, CDR2 SMNVEV (reference sequence). In DNA form, the CDR3 reads TGTGCCAGCAGTTCCCCCGGGGGCGGCGGGAGGTTCTACGAGCAGTACTTC. Translated: CASSSPGGGGRFYEQYF.

The rearrangement uses TRBV19 and TRBJ2-2, with 7 bases that match TRBD1. J lost 0 bases, V lost 4 bases, and 11 bases had no gene match. There are 18 residues in the CDR3. Germline CDR1 reads LNHDA; CDR2 reads SQIVND (reference sequence). In nucleotides, the CDR3 is TGTGCCAGTAGTACCTCCCCTTGGACAGGTTCGAACACCGGGGAGCTGTTTTTT. This sequence encodes CASSTSPWTGSNTGELFF.

The CDR3 reads CASRLRGTDTQYF. The CDR3 region has the DNA TGTGCAAGTCGCCTCCGGGGGACAGATACGCAGTATTTT. The V call is TRBV12-2, the J call TRBJ2-3; the D call in the table, TRBD2, was not verified against the DNA. TRBV12-2 is labeled a pseudogene. The CDR3 contains 13 residues.

In DNA form, the CDR3 reads TGTGCCAGCAGTTATGGCGGGTGTGAGCAGTACTTC. This encodes CASSYGGCEQYF. The chain carries TRBV6-5 and TRBJ2-7; D might be TRBD2 (5 bases). With 3 bases removed from V and 7 bases from J, the gap between germline ends came to 10 bases. CDR1 is MNHEY, CDR2 SVGAGI, per germline. The CDR3 is made up of 12 amino acids.

The chain links TRBV29-1 to TRBJ2-5; 9 bases line up with TRBD2. The germline V gene has CDR1 SQVTM and CDR2 ANQGSEA. CDR3 size: 15 residues. V shed 2 bases, J shed 5 bases, and the junction held 9 bases outside the gene matches. The CDR3 protein is CSVEPSGISGETQYF. The CDR3, as DNA: TGCAGCGTTGAACCTAGCGGGATCTCGGGGGAGACCCAGTACTTC.

The chain recombines TRBV4-1 with TRBJ2-1, with D possibly TRBD2 on 5 matching bases. Trimming removed 1 base at V and 4 bases at J, with 5 bases between. CDR3 length: 13 amino acids. The germline gives CDR1 MGHRA, CDR2 YSYEKL. The CDR3 protein is CASSQGLYNEQFF. The CDR3 DNA reads TGCGCCAGCAGCCAAGGACTATACAATGAGCAGTTCTTC.

The J gene is TRBJ2-1, the V gene TRBV28; 10 bases fit TRBD2. The ends lost 7 bases at V and 7 bases at J; junction bases unmatched: 16. CDR1 MDHEN and CDR2 SYDVKM come from the germline V gene. The CDR3 has 17 residues. The CDR3 loop is CASTTTSRASGGNEQFF. In nucleotides, the CDR3 is TGTGCCAGCACCACGACCTCCCGGGCTAGCGGGGGTAATGAGCAGTTCTTC. The full variable domain, with the rest looked up from reference TRBV28 and TRBJ2-1, is DVKVTQSSRYLVKRTGEKVFLECVQDMDHENMFWYRQDPGLGLRLIYFSYDVKMKEKGDIPEGYSVSREKKERFSLILESASTNQTSMYLCASTTTSRASGGNEQFFGPGTRLTVL.